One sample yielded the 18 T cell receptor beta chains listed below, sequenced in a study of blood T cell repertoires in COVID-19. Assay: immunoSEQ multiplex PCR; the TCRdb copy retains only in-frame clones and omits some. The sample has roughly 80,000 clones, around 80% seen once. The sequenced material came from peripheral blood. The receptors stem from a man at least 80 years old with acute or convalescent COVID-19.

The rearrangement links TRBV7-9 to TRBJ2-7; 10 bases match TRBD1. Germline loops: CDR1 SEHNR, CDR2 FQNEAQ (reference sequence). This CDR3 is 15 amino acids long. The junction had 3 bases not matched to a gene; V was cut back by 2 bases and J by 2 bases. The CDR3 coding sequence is TGTGCCAGCAGCTTATCGGACAGGGGGACCTACGAGCAGTACTTC. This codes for CASSLSDRGTYEQYF. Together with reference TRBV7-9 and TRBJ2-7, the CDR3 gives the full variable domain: DTGVSQNPRHKITKRGQNVTFRCDPISEHNRLYWYRQTLGQGPEFLTYFQNEAQLEKSRLLSDRFSAERPKGSFSTLEIQRTEQGDSAMYLCASSLSDRGTYEQYFGPGTRLTVT.

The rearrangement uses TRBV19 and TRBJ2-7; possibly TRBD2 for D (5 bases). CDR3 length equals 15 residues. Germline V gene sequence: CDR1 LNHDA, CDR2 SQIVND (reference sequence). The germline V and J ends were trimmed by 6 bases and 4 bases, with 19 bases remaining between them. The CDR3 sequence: CASRSTTGIGYEQYF. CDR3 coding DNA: TGTGCCAGTAGGTCCACGACCGGGATCGGGTACGAGCAGTACTTC.

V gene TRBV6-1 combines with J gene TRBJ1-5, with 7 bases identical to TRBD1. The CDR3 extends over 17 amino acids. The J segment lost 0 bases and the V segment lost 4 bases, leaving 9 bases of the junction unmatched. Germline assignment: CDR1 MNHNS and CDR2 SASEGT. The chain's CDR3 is CASSGGQLTYSNQPQHF. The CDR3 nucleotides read TGTGCCAGCAGTGGGGGACAGCTAACCTATAGCAATCAGCCCCAGCATTTT.

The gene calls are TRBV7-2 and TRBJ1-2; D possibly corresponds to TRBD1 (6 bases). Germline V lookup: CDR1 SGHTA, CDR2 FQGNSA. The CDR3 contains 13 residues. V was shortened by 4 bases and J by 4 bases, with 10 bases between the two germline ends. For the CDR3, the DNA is TGTGCCAGCAGCTCGCAGGGGAGCTATGGCTACACCTTC. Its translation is CASSSQGSYGYTF.

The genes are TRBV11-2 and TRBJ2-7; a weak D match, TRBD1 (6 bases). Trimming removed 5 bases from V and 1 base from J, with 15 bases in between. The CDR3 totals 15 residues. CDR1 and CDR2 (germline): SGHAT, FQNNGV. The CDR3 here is CASSPSPGQSYEQYF. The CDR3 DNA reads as TGTGCCAGCAGCCCCAGCCCGGGACAATCCTACGAGCAGTACTTC.

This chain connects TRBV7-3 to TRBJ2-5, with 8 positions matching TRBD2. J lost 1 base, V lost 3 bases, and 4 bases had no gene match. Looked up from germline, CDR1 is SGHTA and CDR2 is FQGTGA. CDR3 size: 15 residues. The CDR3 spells CASSFGRGVQETQYF. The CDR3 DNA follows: TGTGCCAGCAGCTTTGGGCGGGGGGTCCAAGAGACCCAGTACTTC.

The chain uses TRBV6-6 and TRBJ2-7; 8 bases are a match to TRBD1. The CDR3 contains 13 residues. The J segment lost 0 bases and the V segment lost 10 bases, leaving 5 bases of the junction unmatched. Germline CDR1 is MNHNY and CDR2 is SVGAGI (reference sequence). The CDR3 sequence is CAIRQGSSYEQYF. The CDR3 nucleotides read TGTGCCATCAGACAGGGGAGCTCCTACGAGCAGTACTTC.

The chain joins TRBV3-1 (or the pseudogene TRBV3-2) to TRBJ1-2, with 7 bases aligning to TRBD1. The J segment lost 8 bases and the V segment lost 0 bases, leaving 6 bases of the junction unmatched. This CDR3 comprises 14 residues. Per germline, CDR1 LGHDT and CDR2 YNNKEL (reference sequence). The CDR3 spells CASSQDRGMVGYTF. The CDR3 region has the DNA TGTGCCAGCAGCCAAGACAGGGGGATGGTGGGCTACACCTTC.

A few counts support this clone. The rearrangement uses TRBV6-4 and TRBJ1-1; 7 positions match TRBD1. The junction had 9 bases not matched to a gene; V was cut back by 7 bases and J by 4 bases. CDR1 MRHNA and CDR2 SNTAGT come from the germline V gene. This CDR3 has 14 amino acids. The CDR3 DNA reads TGTGCCAGCACCAGGGACAGAGGAGCCACTGAAGCTTTCTTT. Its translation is CASTRDRGATEAFF.

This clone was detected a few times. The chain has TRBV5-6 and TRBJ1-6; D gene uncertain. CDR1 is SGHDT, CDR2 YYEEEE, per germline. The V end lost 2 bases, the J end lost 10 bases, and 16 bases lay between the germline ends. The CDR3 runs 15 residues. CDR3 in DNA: TGTGCCAGCAGCTTCGGGAGAGGCCTCGGGTCACCCCTCCACTTT. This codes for CASSFGRGLGSPLHF.

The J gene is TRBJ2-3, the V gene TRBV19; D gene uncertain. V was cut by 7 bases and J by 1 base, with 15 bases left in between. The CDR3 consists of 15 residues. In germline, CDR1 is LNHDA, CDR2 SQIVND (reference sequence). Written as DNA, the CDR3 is TGTGCCAGTAACCCAGGAAGAATCGGCACAGATACGCAGTATTTT. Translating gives CASNPGRIGTDTQYF.

CDR3 DNA: TGCAGCGTTGTGGGCAGGGCAGGGAATGAGCAGTTCTTC. Translation gives CSVVGRAGNEQFF. This chain connects TRBV29-1 to TRBJ2-1; D is possibly TRBD1 (5 bases). V was trimmed by 4 bases and J by 7 bases, leaving 14 bases between them. CDR1 and CDR2 from the germline V gene are SQVTM and ANQGSEA. This CDR3 has 13 amino acids.

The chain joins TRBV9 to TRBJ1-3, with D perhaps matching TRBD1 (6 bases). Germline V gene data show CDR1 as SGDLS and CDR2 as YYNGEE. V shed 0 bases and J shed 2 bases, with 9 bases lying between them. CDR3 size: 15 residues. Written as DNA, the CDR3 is TGTGCCAGCAGCGTAGTGTCAGGGGCTGGAAACACCATATATTTT. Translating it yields CASSVVSGAGNTIYF.

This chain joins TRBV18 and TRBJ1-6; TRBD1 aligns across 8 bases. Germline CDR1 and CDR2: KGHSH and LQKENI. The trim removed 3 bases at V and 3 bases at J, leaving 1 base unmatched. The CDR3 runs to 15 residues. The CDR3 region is CASSPDRGYNSPLHF. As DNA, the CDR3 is TGTGCCAGCTCACCTGACAGGGGCTATAATTCACCCCTCCACTTT.

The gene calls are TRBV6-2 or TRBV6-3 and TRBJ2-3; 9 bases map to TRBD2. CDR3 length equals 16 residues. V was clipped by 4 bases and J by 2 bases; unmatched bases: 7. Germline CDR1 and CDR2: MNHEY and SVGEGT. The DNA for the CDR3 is TGTGCCAGCAGTTCAACCGGGACTAGCCCCACAGATACGCAGTATTTT. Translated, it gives CASSSTGTSPTDTQYF.

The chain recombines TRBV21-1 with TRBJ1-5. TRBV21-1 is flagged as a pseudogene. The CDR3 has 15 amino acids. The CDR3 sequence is CASSKRGISNQPQHF. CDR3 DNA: TGTGCCAGCAGCAAACGGGGAATTAGCAATCAGCCCCAGCATTTT.

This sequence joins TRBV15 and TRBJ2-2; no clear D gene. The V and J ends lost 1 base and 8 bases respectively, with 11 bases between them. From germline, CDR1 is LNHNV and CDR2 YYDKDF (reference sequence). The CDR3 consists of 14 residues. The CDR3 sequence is CATSRVSGQGELFF. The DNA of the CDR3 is TGTGCCACCAGCAGAGTTTCGGGTCAAGGGGAGCTGTTTTTT.

The CDR3 coding sequence is TGTGCCAGCAGTTTCACTTCAGGGGGCCCCAAAAACATTCAGTACTTC. Translating it yields CASSFTSGGPKNIQYF. This chain joins TRBV28 and TRBJ2-4; 8 bases are shared with TRBD1. Germline trimming cut 3 bases from V and 2 bases from J; bases unmatched to any gene: 6. CDR3 length: 16 amino acids. Germline CDR1 is MDHEN and CDR2 is SYDVKM.